This T cell receptor beta chain was profiled in a study of blood T cell repertoires in COVID-19. Overall study context: COVID-19 samples from acute and convalescent phases originated in the United States, Italy and Spain. The cDNA or gDNA used as material had been derived from T cells, B-cell-depleted T cells, or PBMCs.

Germline loops: CDR1 SGHVS, CDR2 FQNEAQ. Trimming took 3 bases from V and 7 from J; bases not matched to a gene: 0. CDR3 length: 14 residues. Per the original methods: Amplifying reference gene primers gave estimates of nucleated cell counts. Only in-frame clones appear in the TCRdb table, and some are missing; sequencing was by immunoSEQ multiplex PCR. That table furnishes V, J and clone size, whereas the DNA furnished D and trimming. This sample carries 200,000 to 250,000 clones, about three quarters of them seen once, and the ten largest clones take under 8.5%. This clone has only one observation. V gene TRBV7-8 combines with J gene TRBJ1-4; TRBD1 aligns across 12 bases. Sequences were obtained from peripheral blood. This clonotype originated in a woman in her 70s with acute or convalescent COVID-19. The CDR3, as DNA: TGTGCCAGCAGCTTGGGACAGGGGGCTGAAAAACTGTTTTTT. It specifies CASSLGQGAEKLFF.